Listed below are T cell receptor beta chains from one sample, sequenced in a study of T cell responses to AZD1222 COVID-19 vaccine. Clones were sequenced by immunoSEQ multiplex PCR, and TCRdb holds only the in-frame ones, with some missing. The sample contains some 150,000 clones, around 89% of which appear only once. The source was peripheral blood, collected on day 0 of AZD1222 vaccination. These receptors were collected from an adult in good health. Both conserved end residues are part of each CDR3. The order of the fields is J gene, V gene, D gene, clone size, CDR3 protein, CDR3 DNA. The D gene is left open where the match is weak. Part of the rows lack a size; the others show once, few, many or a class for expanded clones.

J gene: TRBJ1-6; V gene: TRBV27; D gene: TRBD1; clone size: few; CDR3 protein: CASTLGGQINSPLHF; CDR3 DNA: TGTGCCAGCACCCTAGGGGGACAGATAAATTCACCCCTCCACTTT
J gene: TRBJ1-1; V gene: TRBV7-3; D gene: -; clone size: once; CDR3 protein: CASSFQEHTEAFF; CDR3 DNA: TGTGCCAGCAGCTTTCAGGAACACACTGAAGCTTTCTTT
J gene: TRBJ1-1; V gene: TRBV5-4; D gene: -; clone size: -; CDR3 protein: CASSNPPGAVTFF; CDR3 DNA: TGTGCCAGCAGCAACCCCCCAGGGGCCGTGACTTTCTTT
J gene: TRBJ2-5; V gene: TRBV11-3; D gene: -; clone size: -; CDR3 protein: CASSLGDTAGETQYF; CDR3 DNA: TGTGCCAGCAGCTTAGGAGACACCGCCGGGGAGACCCAGTACTTC
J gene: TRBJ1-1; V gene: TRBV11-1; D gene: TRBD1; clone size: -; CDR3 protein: CASNLQGPDEAFF; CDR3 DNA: TGTGCCAGCAACTTACAGGGGCCAGATGAAGCTTTCTTT
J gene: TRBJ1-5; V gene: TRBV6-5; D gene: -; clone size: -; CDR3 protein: CASSYSRLEQPQHF; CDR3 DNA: TGTGCCAGCAGTTACTCCCGACTGGAGCAGCCCCAGCATTTT
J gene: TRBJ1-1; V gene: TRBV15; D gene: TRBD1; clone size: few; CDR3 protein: CATSRDDLTGSGEAFF; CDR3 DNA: TGTGCCACCAGCAGAGATGATTTGACAGGGTCGGGTGAAGCTTTCTTT
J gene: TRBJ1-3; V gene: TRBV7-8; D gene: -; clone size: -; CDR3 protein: CASTGNTIYF; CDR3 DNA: TGTGCCAGCACTGGAAACACCATATATTTT
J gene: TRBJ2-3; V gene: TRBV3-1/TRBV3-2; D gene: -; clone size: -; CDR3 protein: CASSQLTGEGKDTQYF; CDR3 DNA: TGTGCCAGCAGCCAGCTAACAGGGGAGGGGAAAGATACGCAGTATTTT
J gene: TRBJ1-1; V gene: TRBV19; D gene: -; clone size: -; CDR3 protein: CASSSPFRVVNTEAFF; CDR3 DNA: TGTGCCAGTAGTTCCCCCTTTAGGGTAGTGAACACTGAAGCTTTCTTT
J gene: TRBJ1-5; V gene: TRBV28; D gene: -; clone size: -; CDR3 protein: CASRESNQPQHF; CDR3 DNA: TGTGCCAGCAGGGAAAGCAATCAGCCCCAGCATTTT